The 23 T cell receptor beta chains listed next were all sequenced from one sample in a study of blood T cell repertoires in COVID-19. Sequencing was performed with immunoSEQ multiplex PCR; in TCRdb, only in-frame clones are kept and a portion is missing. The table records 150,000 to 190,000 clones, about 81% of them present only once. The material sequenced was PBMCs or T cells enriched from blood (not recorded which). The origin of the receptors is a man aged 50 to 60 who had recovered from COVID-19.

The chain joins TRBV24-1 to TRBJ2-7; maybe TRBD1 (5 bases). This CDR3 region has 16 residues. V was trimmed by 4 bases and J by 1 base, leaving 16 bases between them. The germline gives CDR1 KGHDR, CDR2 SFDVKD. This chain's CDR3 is CATSDRRQSRSYEQYF. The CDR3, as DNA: TGTGCCACCAGTGACCGCCGACAGAGCCGGTCCTACGAGCAGTACTTC.

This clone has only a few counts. CDR3 nucleotides: TGTGCCAGCAGCTCGAAGACAGGGGGCGTGTATGAGACCCAGTACTTC. Amino acids: CASSSKTGGVYETQYF. The chain carries TRBV7-9 and TRBJ2-5; 10 positions agree with TRBD1. The CDR3 length is 16 residues. The V segment lost 4 bases and the J segment 5 bases; nucleotides outside the gene matches: 10. The germline V gene has CDR1 SEHNR and CDR2 FQNEAQ (reference sequence).

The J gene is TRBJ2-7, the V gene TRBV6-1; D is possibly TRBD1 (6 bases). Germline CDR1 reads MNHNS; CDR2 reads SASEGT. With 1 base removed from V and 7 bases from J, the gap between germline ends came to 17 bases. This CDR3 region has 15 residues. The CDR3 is CASSEVWQGSREQYF. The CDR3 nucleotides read TGTGCCAGCAGTGAAGTTTGGCAGGGGAGCCGAGAGCAGTACTTC.

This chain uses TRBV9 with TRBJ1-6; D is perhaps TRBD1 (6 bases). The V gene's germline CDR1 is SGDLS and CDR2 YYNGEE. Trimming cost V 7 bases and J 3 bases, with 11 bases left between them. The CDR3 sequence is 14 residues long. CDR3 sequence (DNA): TGTGCCAGCGGCGAAGGGGGCTATAATTCACCCCTCCACTTT. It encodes CASGEGGYNSPLHF. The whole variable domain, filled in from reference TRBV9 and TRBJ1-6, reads DSGVTQTPKHLITATGQRVTLRCSPRSGDLSVYWYQQSLDQGLQFLIQYYNGEERAKGNILERFSAQQFPDLHSELNLSSLELGDSALYFCASGEGGYNSPLHFGNGTRLTVT.

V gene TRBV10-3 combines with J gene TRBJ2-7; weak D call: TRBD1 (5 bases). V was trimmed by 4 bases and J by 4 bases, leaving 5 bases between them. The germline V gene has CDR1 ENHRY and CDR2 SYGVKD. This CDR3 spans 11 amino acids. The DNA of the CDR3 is TGTGCCATCAGTGCAGGGTACGAGCAGTACTTC. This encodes CAISAGYEQYF.

Written as DNA, the CDR3 is TGTGCCAGCAGCTTATTGGCAGGAACTGGGGCCAACGTCCTGACTTTC. Protein product: CASSLLAGTGANVLTF. The rearrangement links TRBV7-3 to TRBJ2-6; D is undetermined. Trimming removed 2 bases from V and 2 bases from J, with 10 bases in between. The CDR3 consists of 16 residues. In germline, CDR1 is SGHTA, CDR2 FQGTGA.

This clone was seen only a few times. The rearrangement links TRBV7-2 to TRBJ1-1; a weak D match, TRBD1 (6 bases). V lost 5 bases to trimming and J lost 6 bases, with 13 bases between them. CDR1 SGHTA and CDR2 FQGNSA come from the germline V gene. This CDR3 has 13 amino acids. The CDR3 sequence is CASSPSGQSEAFF. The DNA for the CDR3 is TGTGCCAGCAGCCCCAGCGGACAGTCTGAAGCTTTCTTT.

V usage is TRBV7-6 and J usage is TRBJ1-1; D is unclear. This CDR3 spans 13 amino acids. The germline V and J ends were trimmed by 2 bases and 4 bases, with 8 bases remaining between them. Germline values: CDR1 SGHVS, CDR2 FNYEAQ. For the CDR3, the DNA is TGTGCCAGCAGCTTATCTATCACCACTGAAGCTTTCTTT. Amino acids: CASSLSITTEAFF.

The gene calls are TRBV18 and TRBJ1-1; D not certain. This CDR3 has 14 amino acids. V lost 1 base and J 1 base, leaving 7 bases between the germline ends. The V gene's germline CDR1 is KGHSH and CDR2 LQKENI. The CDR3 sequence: CASSPLEGNTEAFF. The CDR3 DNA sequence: TGTGCCAGCTCACCACTGGAGGGGAACACTGAAGCTTTCTTT.

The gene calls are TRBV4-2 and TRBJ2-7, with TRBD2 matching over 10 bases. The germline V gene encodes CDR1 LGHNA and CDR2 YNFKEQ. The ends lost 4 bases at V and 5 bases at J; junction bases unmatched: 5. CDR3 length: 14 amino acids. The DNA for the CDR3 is TGTGCCAGCAGCCCCGGGACTAGCGTAGACGAGCAGTACTTC. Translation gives CASSPGTSVDEQYF.

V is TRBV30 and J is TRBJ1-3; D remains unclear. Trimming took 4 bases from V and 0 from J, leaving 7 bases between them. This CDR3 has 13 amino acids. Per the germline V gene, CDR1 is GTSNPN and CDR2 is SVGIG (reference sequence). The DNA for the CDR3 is TGTGCCTGGATTCCGAGCTCTGGAAACACCATATATTTT. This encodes CAWIPSSGNTIYF.

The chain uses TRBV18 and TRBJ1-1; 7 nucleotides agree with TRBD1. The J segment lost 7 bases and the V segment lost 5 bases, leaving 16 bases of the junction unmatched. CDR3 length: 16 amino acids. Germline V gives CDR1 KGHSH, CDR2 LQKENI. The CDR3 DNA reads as TGTGCCAGCTCAAGTTCCTCTCAGGGGGTGAACGGTGAAGCTTTCTTT. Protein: CASSSSSQGVNGEAFF.

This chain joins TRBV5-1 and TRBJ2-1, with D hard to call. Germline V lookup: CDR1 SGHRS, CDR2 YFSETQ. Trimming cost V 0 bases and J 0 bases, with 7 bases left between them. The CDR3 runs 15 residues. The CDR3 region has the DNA TGCGCCAGCAGCTTGGTGGCTGACTCCTACAATGAGCAGTTCTTC. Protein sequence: CASSLVADSYNEQFF.

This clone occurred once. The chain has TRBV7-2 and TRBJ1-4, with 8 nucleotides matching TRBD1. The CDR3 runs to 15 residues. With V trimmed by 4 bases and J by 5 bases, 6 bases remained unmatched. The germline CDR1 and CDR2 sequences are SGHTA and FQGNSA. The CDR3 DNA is TGTGCCAGCAGCTCCCGGACAGGGACGAATGAAAAACTGTTTTTT. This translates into CASSSRTGTNEKLFF. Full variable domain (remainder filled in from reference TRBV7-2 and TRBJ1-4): GAGVSQSPSNKVTEKGKDVELRCDPISGHTALYWYRQSLGQGLEFLIYFQGNSAPDKSGLPSDRFSAERTGGSVSTLTIQRTQQEDSAVYLCASSSRTGTNEKLFFGSGTQLSVL.

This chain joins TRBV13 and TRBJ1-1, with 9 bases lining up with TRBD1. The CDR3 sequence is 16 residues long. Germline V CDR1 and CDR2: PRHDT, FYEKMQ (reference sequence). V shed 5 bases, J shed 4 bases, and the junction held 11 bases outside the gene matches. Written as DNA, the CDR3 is TGTGCCAGCAGCAAAATACCGGGACAGGGTATCACTGAAGCTTTCTTT. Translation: CASSKIPGQGITEAFF.

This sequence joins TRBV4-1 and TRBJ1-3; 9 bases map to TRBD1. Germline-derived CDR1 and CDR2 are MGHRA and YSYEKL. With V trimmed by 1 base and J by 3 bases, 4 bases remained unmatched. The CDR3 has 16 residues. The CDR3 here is CASSQAGTGSGNTIYF. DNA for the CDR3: TGCGCCAGCAGCCAAGCCGGGACAGGGAGTGGAAACACCATATATTTT.

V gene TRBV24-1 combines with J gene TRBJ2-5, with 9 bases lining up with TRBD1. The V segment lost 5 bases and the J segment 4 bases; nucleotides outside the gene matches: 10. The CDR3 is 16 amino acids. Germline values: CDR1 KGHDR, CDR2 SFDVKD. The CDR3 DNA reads TGTGCCACCAGTGCTGCTCCGGGACAGGGAGGAGAGACCCAGTACTTC. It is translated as CATSAAPGQGGETQYF.

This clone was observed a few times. The CDR3 loop is CASSAQGGLNTEAFF. Written as DNA, the CDR3 is TGTGCCAGCAGCGCCCAAGGGGGACTGAACACTGAAGCTTTCTTT. This chain links TRBV7-3 with TRBJ1-1, with a weak D call TRBD1 (6 bases). CDR3 length: 15 amino acids. Looked up from germline, CDR1 is SGHTA and CDR2 is FQGTGA. The V and J ends lost 5 bases and 0 bases respectively, with 13 bases between them.

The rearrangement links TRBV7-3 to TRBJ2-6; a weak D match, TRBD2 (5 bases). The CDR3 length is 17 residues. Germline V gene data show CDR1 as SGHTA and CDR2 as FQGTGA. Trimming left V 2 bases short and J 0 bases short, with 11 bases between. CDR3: CASSLLPGLSGANVLTF. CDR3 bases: TGTGCCAGCAGCTTACTGCCCGGACTCTCTGGGGCCAACGTCCTGACTTTC.

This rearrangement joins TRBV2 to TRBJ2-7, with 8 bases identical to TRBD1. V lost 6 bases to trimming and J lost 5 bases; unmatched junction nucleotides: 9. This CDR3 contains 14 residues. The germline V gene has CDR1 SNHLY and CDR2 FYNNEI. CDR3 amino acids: CASRKPGQVHEQYF. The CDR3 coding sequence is TGTGCCAGCAGGAAACCGGGACAGGTACACGAGCAGTACTTC.

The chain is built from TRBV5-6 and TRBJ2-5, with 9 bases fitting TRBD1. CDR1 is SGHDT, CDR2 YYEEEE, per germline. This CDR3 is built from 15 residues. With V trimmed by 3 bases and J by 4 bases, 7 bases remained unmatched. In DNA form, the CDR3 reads TGTGCCAGCAGCTCAGACAGGGGGGTGGGAGAGACCCAGTACTTC. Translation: CASSSDRGVGETQYF.

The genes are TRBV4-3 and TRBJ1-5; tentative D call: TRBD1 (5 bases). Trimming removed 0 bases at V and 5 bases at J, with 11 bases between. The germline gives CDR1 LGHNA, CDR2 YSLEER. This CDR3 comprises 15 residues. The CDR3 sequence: CASSQDQGSYQPQHF. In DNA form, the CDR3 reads TGCGCCAGCAGCCAAGATCAGGGCTCGTATCAGCCCCAGCATTTT.

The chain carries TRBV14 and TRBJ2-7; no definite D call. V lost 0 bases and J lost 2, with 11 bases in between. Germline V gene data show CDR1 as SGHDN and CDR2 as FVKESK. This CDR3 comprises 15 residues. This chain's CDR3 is CASSQETGYPYEQYF. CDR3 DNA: TGTGCCAGCAGCCAAGAAACCGGGTACCCCTACGAGCAGTACTTC.